This T cell receptor (beta chain) was observed in a study of control samples from healthy donors and cancer patients. This clone was seen a handful of times. Assay used: immunoSEQ multiplex PCR; TCRdb lists only in-frame clones, some missing. The sample yields some 150,000 clones, roughly nine tenths seen once. Losses at the gene ends were 7 bases for V and 8 bases for J; bases not matched to a gene: 9. CDR1 LNHDA and CDR2 SQIVND come from the germline V gene (reference sequence). The CDR3 contains 13 residues. Input material: blood. The chain recombines TRBV19 with TRBJ2-3, with 7 bases lining up with TRBD2. This TCR was sampled from a man between 25 and 39 years old in good health. The CDR3: CASTGTAGVTQYF. For the CDR3, the DNA is TGTGCCAGTACAGGGACGGCGGGAGTTACGCAGTATTTT.